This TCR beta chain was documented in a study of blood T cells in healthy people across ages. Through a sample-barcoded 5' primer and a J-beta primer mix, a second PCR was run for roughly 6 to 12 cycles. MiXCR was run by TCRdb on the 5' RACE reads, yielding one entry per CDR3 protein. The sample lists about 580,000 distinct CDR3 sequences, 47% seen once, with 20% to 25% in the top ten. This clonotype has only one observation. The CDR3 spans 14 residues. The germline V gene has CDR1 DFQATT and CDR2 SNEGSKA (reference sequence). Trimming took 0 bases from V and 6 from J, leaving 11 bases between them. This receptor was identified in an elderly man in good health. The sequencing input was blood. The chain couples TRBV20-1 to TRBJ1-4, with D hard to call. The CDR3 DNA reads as TGCAGTGCTAGAGAACGAGAGAAGGATGAAAAACTGTTTTTT. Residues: CSAREREKDEKLFF.